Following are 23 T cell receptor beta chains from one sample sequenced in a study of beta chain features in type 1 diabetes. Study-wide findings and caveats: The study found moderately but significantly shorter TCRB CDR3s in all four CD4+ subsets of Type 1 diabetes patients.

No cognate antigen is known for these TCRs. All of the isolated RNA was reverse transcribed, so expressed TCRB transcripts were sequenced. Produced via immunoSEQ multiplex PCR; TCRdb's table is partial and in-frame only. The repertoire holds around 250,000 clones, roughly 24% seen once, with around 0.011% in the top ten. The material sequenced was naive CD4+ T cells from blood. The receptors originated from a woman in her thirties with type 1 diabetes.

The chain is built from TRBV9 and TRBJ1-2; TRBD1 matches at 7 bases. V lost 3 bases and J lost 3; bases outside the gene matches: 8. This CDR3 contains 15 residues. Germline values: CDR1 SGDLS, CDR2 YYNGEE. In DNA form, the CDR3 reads TGTGCCAGCAGCGGAGGGACAGTGGGTTACTATGGCTACACCTTC. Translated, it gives CASSGGTVGYYGYTF.

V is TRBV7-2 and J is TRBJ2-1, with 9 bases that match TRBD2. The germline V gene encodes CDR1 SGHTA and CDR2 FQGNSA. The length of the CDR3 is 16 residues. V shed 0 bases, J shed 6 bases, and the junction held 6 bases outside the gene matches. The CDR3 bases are TGTGCCAGCAGCTTAGCGGCAGCGGGAGGATTCAATGAGCAGTTCTTC. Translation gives CASSLAAAGGFNEQFF.

The CDR3 spells CAWSGLGTSTDTQYF. In DNA, the CDR3 is TGTGCCTGGAGTGGACTCGGGACTTCCACAGATACGCAGTATTTT. The V gene is TRBV30, the J gene TRBJ2-3, with D possibly TRBD2 on 6 matching bases. Germline CDR1 is GTSNPN and CDR2 is SVGIG (reference sequence). The CDR3 covers 15 residues. V shed 1 base and J shed 2 bases, with 13 bases lying between them.

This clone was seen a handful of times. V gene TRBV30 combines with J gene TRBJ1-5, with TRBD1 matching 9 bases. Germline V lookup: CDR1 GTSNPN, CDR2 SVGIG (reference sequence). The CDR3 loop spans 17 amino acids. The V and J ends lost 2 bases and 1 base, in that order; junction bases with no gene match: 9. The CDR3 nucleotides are TGTGCCTGGAGTCCGGACAGGGGACCCTCCAGCAATCAGCCCCAGCATTTT. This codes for CAWSPDRGPSSNQPQHF.

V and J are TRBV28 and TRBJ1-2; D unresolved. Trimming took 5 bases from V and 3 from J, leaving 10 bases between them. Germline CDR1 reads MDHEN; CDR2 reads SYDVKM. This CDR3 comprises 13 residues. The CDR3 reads CASSPQSYYGYTF. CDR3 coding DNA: TGTGCCAGCAGTCCACAGTCGTACTATGGCTACACCTTC.

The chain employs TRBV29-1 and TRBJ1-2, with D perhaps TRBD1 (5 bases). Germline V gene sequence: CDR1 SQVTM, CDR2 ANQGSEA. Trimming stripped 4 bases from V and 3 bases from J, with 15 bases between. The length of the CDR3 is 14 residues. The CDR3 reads CSVARVVFDYGYTF. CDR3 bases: TGCAGCGTTGCCAGGGTGGTATTCGACTATGGCTACACCTTC.

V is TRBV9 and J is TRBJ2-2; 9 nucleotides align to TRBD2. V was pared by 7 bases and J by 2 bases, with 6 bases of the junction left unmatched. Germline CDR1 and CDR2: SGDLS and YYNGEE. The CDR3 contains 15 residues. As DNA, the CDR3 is TGTGCCAGCCAATGGACTAGCGACAACACCGGGGAGCTGTTTTTT. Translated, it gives CASQWTSDNTGELFF.

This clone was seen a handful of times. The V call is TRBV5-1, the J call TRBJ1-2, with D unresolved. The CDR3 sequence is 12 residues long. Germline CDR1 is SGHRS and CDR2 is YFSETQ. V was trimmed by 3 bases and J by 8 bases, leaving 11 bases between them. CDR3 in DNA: TGCGCCAGCAGCTCCGGAGCGGGCGGCTACACCTTC. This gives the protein CASSSGAGGYTF.

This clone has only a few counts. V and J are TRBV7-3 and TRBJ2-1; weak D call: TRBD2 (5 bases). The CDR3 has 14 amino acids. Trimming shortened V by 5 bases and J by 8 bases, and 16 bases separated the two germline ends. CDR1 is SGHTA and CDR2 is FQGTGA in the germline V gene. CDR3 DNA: TGTGCCAGCAGCACCGGACCCGAGGGCGATGAGCAGTTCTTC. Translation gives CASSTGPEGDEQFF.

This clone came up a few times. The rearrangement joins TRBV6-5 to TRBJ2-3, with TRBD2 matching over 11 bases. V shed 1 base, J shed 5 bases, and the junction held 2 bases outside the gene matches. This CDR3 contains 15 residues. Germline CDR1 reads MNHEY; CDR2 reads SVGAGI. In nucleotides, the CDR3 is TGTGCCAGCAGTTACTGGGGGACTAGCGGAGATACGCAGTATTTT. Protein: CASSYWGTSGDTQYF.

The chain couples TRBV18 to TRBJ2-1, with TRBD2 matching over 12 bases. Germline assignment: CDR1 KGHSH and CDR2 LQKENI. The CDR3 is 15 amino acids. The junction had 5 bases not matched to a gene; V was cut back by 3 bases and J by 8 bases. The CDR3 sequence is CASSPGLAGFDEQFF. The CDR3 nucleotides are TGTGCCAGCTCACCTGGACTAGCGGGATTTGATGAGCAGTTCTTC.

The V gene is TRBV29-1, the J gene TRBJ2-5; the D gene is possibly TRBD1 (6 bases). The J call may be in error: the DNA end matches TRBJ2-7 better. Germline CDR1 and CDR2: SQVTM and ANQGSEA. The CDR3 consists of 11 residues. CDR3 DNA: TGCAGCGTTGACAGGGGCTACGAGCAGTACTTC. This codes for CSVDRGYEQYF.

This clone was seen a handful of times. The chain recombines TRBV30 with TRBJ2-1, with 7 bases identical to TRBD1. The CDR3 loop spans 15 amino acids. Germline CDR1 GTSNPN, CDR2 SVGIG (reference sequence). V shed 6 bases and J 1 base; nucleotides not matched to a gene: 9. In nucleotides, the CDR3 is TGTGCCTGTAGGGGACAGACCCTTTCCTACAATGAGCAGTTCTTC. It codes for CACRGQTLSYNEQFF.

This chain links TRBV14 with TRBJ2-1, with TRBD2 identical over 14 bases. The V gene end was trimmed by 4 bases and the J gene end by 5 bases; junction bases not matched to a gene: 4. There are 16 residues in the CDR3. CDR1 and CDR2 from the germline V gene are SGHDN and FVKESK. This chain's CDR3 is CASSRPGLAGDNEQFF. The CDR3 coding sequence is TGTGCCAGCAGCCGGCCGGGACTAGCGGGAGACAATGAGCAGTTCTTC. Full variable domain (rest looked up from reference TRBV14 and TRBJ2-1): EAGVTQFPSHSVIEKGQTVTLRCDPISGHDNLYWYRRVMGKEIKFLLHFVKESKQDESGMPNNRFLAERTGGTYSTLKVQPAELEDSGVYFCASSRPGLAGDNEQFFGPGTRLTVL.

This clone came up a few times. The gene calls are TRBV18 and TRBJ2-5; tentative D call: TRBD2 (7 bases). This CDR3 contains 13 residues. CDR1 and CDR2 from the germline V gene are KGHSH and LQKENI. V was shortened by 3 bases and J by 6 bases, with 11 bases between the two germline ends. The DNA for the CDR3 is TGTGCCAGCTCACCTCCCGGGGGGCAGACCCAGTACTTC. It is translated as CASSPPGGQTQYF. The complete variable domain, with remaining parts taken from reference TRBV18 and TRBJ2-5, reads NAGVMQNPRHLVRRRGQEARLRCSPMKGHSHVYWYRQLPEEGLKFMVYLQKENIIDESGMPKERFSAEFPKEGPSILRIQQVVRGDSAAYFCASSPPGGQTQYFGPGTRLLVL.

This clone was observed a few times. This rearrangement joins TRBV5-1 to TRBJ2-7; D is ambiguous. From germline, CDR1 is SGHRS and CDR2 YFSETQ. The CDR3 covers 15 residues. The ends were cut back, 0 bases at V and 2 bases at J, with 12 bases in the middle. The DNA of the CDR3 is TGCGCCAGCAGCTTGGGAGCCATCTCGCCCTACGAGCAGTACTTC. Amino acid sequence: CASSLGAISPYEQYF.

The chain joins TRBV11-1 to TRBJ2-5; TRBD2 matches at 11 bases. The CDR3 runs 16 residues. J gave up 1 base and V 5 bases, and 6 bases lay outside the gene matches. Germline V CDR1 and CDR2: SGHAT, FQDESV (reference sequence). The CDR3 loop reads CASSGGLAGPQETQYF. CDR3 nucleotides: TGTGCCAGCAGCGGAGGACTAGCGGGCCCCCAAGAGACCCAGTACTTC.

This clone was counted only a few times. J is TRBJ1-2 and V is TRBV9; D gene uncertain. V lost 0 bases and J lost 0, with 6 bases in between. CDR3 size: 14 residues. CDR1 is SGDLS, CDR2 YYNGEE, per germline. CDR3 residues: CASSVDRSNYGYTF. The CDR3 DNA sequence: TGTGCCAGCAGCGTAGATAGATCTAACTATGGCTACACCTTC.

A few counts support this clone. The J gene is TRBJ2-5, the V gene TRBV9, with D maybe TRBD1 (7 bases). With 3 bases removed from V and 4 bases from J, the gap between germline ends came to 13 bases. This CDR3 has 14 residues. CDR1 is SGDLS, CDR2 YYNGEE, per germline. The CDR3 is CASSAQGGAETQYF. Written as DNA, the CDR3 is TGTGCCAGCAGCGCCCAGGGGGGTGCAGAGACCCAGTACTTC.

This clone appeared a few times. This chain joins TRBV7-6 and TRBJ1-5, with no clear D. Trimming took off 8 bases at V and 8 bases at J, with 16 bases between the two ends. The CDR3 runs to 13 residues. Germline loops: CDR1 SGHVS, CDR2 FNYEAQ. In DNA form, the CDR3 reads TGTGCCAGCTTGGAGGGCGAGGGTAAGCCCCAGCATTTT. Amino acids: CASLEGEGKPQHF.

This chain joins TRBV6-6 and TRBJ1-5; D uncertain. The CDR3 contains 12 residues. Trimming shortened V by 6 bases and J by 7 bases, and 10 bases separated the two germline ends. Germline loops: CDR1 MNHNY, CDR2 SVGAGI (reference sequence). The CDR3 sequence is CASRSTGQPQHF. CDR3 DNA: TGTGCCAGCAGGAGTACGGGACAGCCCCAGCATTTT.

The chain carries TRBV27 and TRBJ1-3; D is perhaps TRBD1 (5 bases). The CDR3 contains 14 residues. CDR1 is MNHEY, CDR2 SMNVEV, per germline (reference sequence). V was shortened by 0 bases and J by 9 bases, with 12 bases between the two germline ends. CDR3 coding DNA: TGTGCCAGCAGTTTATCTTCCAGGGAGGGCACCATATATTTT. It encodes CASSLSSREGTIYF.

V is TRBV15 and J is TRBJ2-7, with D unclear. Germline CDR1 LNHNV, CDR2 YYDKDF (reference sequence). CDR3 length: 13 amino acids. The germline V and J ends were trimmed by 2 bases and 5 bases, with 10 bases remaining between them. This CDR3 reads CATSRHNSDEQYF. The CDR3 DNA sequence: TGTGCCACCAGCAGACACAACAGTGACGAGCAGTACTTC.